Listed here are 10 T cell receptor beta chains from one sample, sequenced in a study of identical twins. TCRdb ran MiXCR on the 5' RACE reads and lists one entry per CDR3 protein. The sample carries roughly 720,000 distinct CDR3 sequences, 15% to 20% recorded once. These data are also associated with another study on T cells expressing NK-cell markers.

Sequenced input: PBMCs. Receptor source: a woman aged 18-29 years in good health.

The rearrangement uses TRBV24-1 and TRBJ2-5; the D gene is possibly TRBD2 (5 bases). V was pared by 3 bases and J by 7 bases, with 11 bases between. The CDR3 is made up of 13 amino acids. Germline V lookup: CDR1 KGHDR, CDR2 SFDVKD. The CDR3 spells CATSDPGKATQYF. The CDR3 DNA sequence: TGTGCCACCAGTGATCCGGGGAAGGCGACCCAGTACTTC.

The chain is built from TRBV20-1 and TRBJ2-1; unclear D gene. The CDR3 extends over 13 amino acids. The germline V gene encodes CDR1 DFQATT and CDR2 SNEGSKA (reference sequence). Deletions cut 6 bases from V and 7 bases from J, with 16 bases between. The CDR3 sequence: CSAPEITENEQFF. The CDR3 region has the DNA TGCAGTGCGCCGGAGATCACCGAGAATGAGCAGTTCTTC.

The chain has TRBV7-9 and TRBJ1-1; D ambiguous. CDR3 length equals 14 residues. CDR1 is SEHNR, CDR2 FQNEAQ, per germline (reference sequence). Trimming took off 0 bases at V and 7 bases at J, with 12 bases between the two ends. DNA of the CDR3: TGTGCCAGCAGCTTAGCGGGGTGGGCGGATGAAGCTTTCTTT. Translated, it gives CASSLAGWADEAFF.

The chain links TRBV20-1 to TRBJ2-1, with TRBD1 as a possible D gene (5 bases). The CDR3 runs 17 residues. Germline V gene sequence: CDR1 DFQATT, CDR2 SNEGSKA (reference sequence). V was clipped by 1 base and J by 1 base, with 17 bases between them. Here the CDR3 DNA reads TGCAGTGCTAGAGCAACAGGATACTTCGGGTCCTACAATGAGCAGTTCTTC. Its translation is CSARATGYFGSYNEQFF.

To note about this clonotype: The CDR3 does not close with the conserved phenylalanine or tryptophan, likely indicating a read error. The rearrangement uses TRBV5-1 and TRBJ1-2, with a tentative D call TRBD1 (5 bases). Germline V gene lookup returns CDR1 SGHRS and CDR2 YFSETQ. The CDR3 is made up of 14 amino acids. The ends were cut back, 3 bases at V and 3 bases at J, with 12 bases in the middle. CDR3 nucleotide sequence: TGCGCCAGCAGCTCCGGGGGGGGAGACTATGGCTACACCATC. The encoded protein is CASSSGGGDYGYTI.

The genes are TRBV18 and TRBJ1-4; D ambiguous. The CDR3 runs to 14 residues. The V gene's germline CDR1 is KGHSH and CDR2 LQKENI. Trimming pared 6 bases from V and 4 bases from J, leaving 12 bases between. This CDR3 is CASSNRAYNEKLFF. CDR3 nucleotides: TGTGCCAGCTCCAACCGGGCCTATAATGAAAAACTGTTTTTT.

The chain is built from TRBV6-1 and TRBJ2-5; 8 nucleotides match TRBD2. V was clipped by 7 bases and J by 4 bases; unmatched bases: 11. The CDR3 has 15 amino acids. Germline V CDR1 and CDR2: MNHNS, SASEGT. The CDR3 sequence: CASTGGPMHLETQYF. DNA of the CDR3: TGTGCCAGCACGGGAGGGCCCATGCACTTAGAGACCCAGTACTTC.

The CDR3 protein is CSVGERDGELFF. The DNA of the CDR3 is TGCAGCGTTGGGGAACGAGACGGGGAGCTGTTTTTT. This chain joins TRBV29-1 and TRBJ2-2; no firm D call. The CDR3 runs to 12 residues. The V end was cut by 4 bases, the J end by 7 bases, with 10 bases between. Per germline, CDR1 SQVTM and CDR2 ANQGSEA.

The chain links TRBV10-3 to TRBJ2-7; 10 nucleotides match TRBD2. This CDR3 is 16 amino acids long. Germline lookup yields CDR1 ENHRY and CDR2 SYGVKD. V lost 0 bases and J lost 0; bases outside the gene matches: 2. The CDR3 reads CAISESVAGGSYEQYF. For the CDR3, the DNA is TGTGCCATCAGTGAGTCGGTAGCGGGGGGCTCCTACGAGCAGTACTTC.

V is TRBV14 and J is TRBJ1-3; no firm D call. There are 14 residues in the CDR3. The germline V and J ends were trimmed by 7 bases and 4 bases, with 14 bases remaining between them. Germline-derived CDR1 and CDR2 are SGHDN and FVKESK. For the CDR3, the DNA is TGTGCCAGCATCTCTACCAGGAGAGGAAACACCATATATTTT. It yields the protein CASISTRRGNTIYF. The full variable domain, completed using reference TRBV14 and TRBJ1-3, is EAGVTQFPSHSVIEKGQTVTLRCDPISGHDNLYWYRRVMGKEIKFLLHFVKESKQDESGMPNNRFLAERTGGTYSTLKVQPAELEDSGVYFCASISTRRGNTIYFGEGSWLTVV.